The subject of this entry is one T cell receptor beta chain. In its sample, this clone was seen a few times. Its antigen is currently not known. Base qualities are not recorded, but no much larger clone differs from it by a single base. Inclusive of the bounding cysteine and phenylalanine, the CDR3 is 16 residues long. Kept here is only the CDR3 DNA, which spans 48 bases and is read in frame from base 1. The germline V and J ends show losses of 1 base and 6 bases respectively, and no gene match explains 5 bases of the junction. According to the germline V gene, CDR1 reads MGHRA and CDR2 reads YSYEKL. The data originate from a study of blood T cell repertoires in COVID-19 (dated by TCRdb to the early 2020s). With respect to the entire study: Collaborator samples came from the United States, Italy and Spain and covered acute and convalescent phases of COVID-19. Nearly every sample came with metadata listing a de-identified subject ID, COVID-19 status, age in years and sex. Where available, HLA class I and class II types were obtained from metadata supplied by the sample provider rather than from assay-based typing. Deeply sampled blood TCRbeta repertoires from subjects exposed to, actively infected with, or recovered from COVID-19 were included in the dataset. The samples were drawn from the first 160 participants of the ongoing ImmuneRACE study and from 950 to 1,500 subjects provided by 6 global collaborators. A freely available public database, intended as a resource for researchers studying the immune response to SARS-CoV-2, is where the repertoires were released. The prospective study material was composed of cDNA or gDNA derived from T cells, B-cell-depleted T cells, or PBMCs. Here is what the overall study found, with its caveats: Clinical and demographic metadata were provided uncurated, with the amount varying by source and participant.

TCRbeta CDR3 regions were amplified from genomic DNA by means of the immunoSEQ Assay, a bias-controlled multiplex PCR. In the paper's pipeline: The number of nucleated cells in each sample was estimated from the amplification of reference gene primers within the assay. To quantify the absolute abundance of each unique TCRbeta CDR3 rearrangement, sequence reads were collapsed and filtered. Productive Simpson clonality was computed per sample as the square root of Simpson's diversity index over productive rearrangements. Not all clones reach the TCRdb copy of this immuneACCESS table, which keeps in-frame sequences only. Checked studies attribute under half of the gap to unresolved V genes and leave the rest unexplained. For V, J and clone size, that table is used; D and trimming come from the DNA. Counted in this sample were 120,000 to 150,000 clones; approximately 80% of them appeared once. The ten largest clonotypes hold 6.5% to 9% of the sample.

Each collaborating institution followed its own protocols to collect whole blood in K2EDTA tubes. For TCRbeta analysis, collaborators shipped samples as frozen whole blood, isolated PBMCs, or DNA extracted from either of those sample types. What was sequenced was peripheral blood. The receptor chain draws on TRBV4-1 and TRBJ2-1, with 11 bases aligning to TRBD2. The source of this sequence is a woman aged 50 to 60 in a cohort sampled during active or convalescent COVID-19. The nucleotide sequence reads as follows: TGCGCCAGCAGCCAAGGAGGCCTAGCGGGGGGCAATGAGCAGTTCTTC. Protein translation: CASSQGGLAGGNEQFF.